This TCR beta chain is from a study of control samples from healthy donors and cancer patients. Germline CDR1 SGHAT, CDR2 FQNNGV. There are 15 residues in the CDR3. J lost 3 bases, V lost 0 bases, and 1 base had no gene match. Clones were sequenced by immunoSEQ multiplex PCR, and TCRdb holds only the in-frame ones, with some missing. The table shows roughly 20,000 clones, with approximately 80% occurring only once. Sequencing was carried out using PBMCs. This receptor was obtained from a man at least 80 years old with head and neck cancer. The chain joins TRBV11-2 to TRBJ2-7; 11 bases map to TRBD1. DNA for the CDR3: TGTGCCAGCAGCTTAGAAGGGACAGGGGGCTACGAGCAGTACTTC. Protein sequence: CASSLEGTGGYEQYF.